This record looks at one T cell receptor (beta chain) sequence and its context. Which antigen it targets is not known. One base away there is no much larger clone; base qualities are not given. The library was obtained by multiplex PCR. The data were produced on an Illumina HiSeq 4000. To build TCR beta libraries, CDR3 regions were amplified by Arm-PCR using iRepertoire HTBI primers. Gel purification was performed on PCR products prior to sequencing. Per the authors' processing: Across samples, roughly 60 TRBV and roughly 15 TRBJ segments were identified and used for gene usage analysis of CDR3 amino acid clonotypes. COPE and FqMerger were used to merge filtered high-quality paired reads into contigs. BLAST was used to align contigs to the IMGT TRBV, TRBD and TRBJ reference genes, and CDR3 was defined following IMGT. Clonotypes above 0.1% frequency were classified as highly expanded clones. Shannon entropy was used to measure repertoire diversity, and the Gini coefficient was used to measure V-J evenness. Public clonotypes were defined as clonotypes shared by more than one individual. Using fastp at Q25 and MiXCR, TCRdb reprocessed the public reads and kept productive beta chains. Rows merge per CDR3 protein into single entries with the most common DNA and genes. TCRdb assigned the V and J calls; the authors' analysis was not used. The sample has over 250,000 distinct CDR3 sequences on record, around 23% of them singletons. The top ten clonotypes cover roughly three fifths of the sample.

This sample stems from a study of regulatory T cells in long-lasting Graves disease (dated by TCRdb to 2020 to 2022). Background for the entire study: Persistent Graves' disease was defined as persistently positive TSH receptor autoantibodies together with antithyroid drug treatment for over 5 years. TCR sequencing covered roughly 13 persistent and some 20 newly diagnosed Graves' disease patients, around 35 samples in total. This study used TCR sequencing and RNA sequencing of peripheral blood to compare persistent Graves' disease patients against newly diagnosed Graves' disease patients. On average, persistent Graves' disease patients in the clinical cohort had been on antithyroid drugs for around 9.5 years. The study was registered as a clinical trial and conducted in China.

What this sample's time point label stands for: persistent/refractory GD, antithyroid drugs over 5 years with positive TRAb. For both TCR sequencing and RNA sequencing, RNA was extracted from PBMCs using TRIzol. The diagnosis of Graves' disease was made according to American Thyroid Association guidelines. Patients for the study were recruited at an endocrinology department in Xi'an, China. From each patient, approximately 10 milliliters of peripheral blood was collected into an EDTA anticoagulant tube. Ficoll Paque Plus density gradient separation was used to isolate PBMCs, and no further T cell sorting was done. An Agilent 2100 Bioanalyzer and agarose gel were used to assess RNA quality, and a NanoDrop 2000 was used to measure RNA concentration. V and J lose 3 bases and 3 bases, and a span of 9 bases separates them. Including the terminal cysteine and phenylalanine, the CDR3 comprises 13 residues. The entry retains the CDR3 DNA only, 39 bases that are in frame from base 1. The CDR1 and CDR2 encoded by the germline V gene are SNHLY and FYNNEI.

General findings and caveats noted by the study authors: Sequencing and analysis were restricted to the TCR beta chain. More public clonotypes were shared among persistent patients (fewer than 3,000) than among newly diagnosed patients (966). Persistent disease showed preferential use of TRBV28, TRBJ1-2 and TRBJ2-5, whereas newly diagnosed disease favored TRBV20-1 and TRBJ2-1. As a limitation, the authors acknowledged that the small sample size may reduce accuracy. Because the primary lesion, thyroid tissue, could not be accessed, the study looked at peripheral blood alone. Lower TCR Shannon entropy and fewer highly expanded clones were observed in persistent Graves' disease patients than in newly diagnosed patients, which suggested clonal expansion.

The source of this sequence is a female donor with Graves disease. The starting material was peripheral blood mononuclear cells (PBMCs), obtained when the disease was refractory, from a patient treated with antithyroid drugs. The chain was built from TRBV2 and TRBJ2-7; the D region possibly corresponds to TRBD1 (5 bases align). The CDR3 is CASSDGAYYEQYF. The nucleotides read TGTGCCAGCAGTGATGGGGCCTACTACGAGCAGTACTTC.